The 27 T cell receptor beta chains presented below share a single source sample, sequenced in a study of blood T cell repertoires in COVID-19. Only in-frame clones appear in the TCRdb table, and some are missing; sequencing was by immunoSEQ multiplex PCR. The table lists fewer than 400,000 clones, 85% of them singletons. Sequencing was carried out using peripheral blood. The receptors stem from a woman aged 18-29 years with acute or convalescent COVID-19.

Comments on this clone: The same CDR3 arises from other DNA sequences in this sample as well. The gene calls are TRBV6-5 and TRBJ1-2, with 7 bases lining up with TRBD1. Germline CDR1 is MNHEY and CDR2 is SVGAGI. The CDR3 totals 13 residues. V lost 6 bases and J lost 2; bases outside the gene matches: 3. The CDR3 coding sequence is TGTGCCAGCAGGGGGGGACAGAACTATGGCTACACCTTC. Its protein is CASRGGQNYGYTF.

The chain recombines TRBV5-4 with TRBJ2-1, with a weak D call TRBD1 (7 bases). The CDR3 sequence is 11 residues long. Germline V gene data show CDR1 as SGHNT and CDR2 as YYREEE (reference sequence). Trimming pared 3 bases from V and 12 bases from J, leaving 10 bases between. CDR3 amino acids: CASSSGDRQFF. The CDR3 DNA is TGTGCCAGCAGCTCGGGGGACAGGCAGTTCTTC.

The chain links TRBV5-1 to TRBJ1-1; D unresolved. Germline values: CDR1 SGHRS, CDR2 YFSETQ. The CDR3 consists of 14 residues. V dropped 4 bases and J dropped 6 bases, with 16 bases sitting between them. CDR3 region: CASSPLATEAEAFF. CDR3 coding DNA: TGCGCCAGCAGCCCCCTGGCCACCGAGGCTGAAGCTTTCTTT.

The chain joins TRBV7-9 to TRBJ2-7; 9 bases agree with TRBD1. Trimming took 5 bases from V and 2 from J; bases not matched to a gene: 19. This CDR3 is 19 amino acids long. Germline CDR1 and CDR2: SEHNR and FQNEAQ (reference sequence). The CDR3 sequence is CASSPDPGQGPSPTYEQYF. CDR3 DNA sequence: TGTGCCAGCAGCCCGGATCCGGGACAGGGTCCCTCCCCGACCTACGAGCAGTACTTC.

V gene TRBV5-6 combines with J gene TRBJ1-2, with D tentatively TRBD1 (6 bases). The V end lost 3 bases, the J end lost 4 bases, and 13 bases lay between the germline ends. CDR3 length equals 14 residues. Germline-derived CDR1 and CDR2 are SGHDT and YYEEEE. The CDR3 region has the DNA TGTGCCAGCAGCTGGAGGCAGGGGAGCTATGGCTACACCTTC. Amino acids: CASSWRQGSYGYTF. The variable domain in full, completed from reference TRBV5-6 and TRBJ1-2, reads DAGVTQSPTHLIKTRGQQVTLRCSPKSGHDTVSWYQQALGQGPQFIFQYYEEEERQRGNFPDRFSGHQFPNYSSELNVNALLLGDSALYLCASSWRQGSYGYTFGSGTRLTVV.

Points on this clone: The same CDR3 is also encoded by other DNA sequences in this sample. The V and J genes are TRBV9 and TRBJ1-3; D is unresolved. This CDR3 has 14 amino acids. Trimming took off 0 bases at V and 2 bases at J, with 6 bases between the two ends. Germline CDR1 SGDLS, CDR2 YYNGEE. The CDR3 protein is CASSVARAGNTIYF. Here the CDR3 DNA reads TGTGCCAGCAGCGTAGCGAGGGCTGGAAACACCATATATTTT.

This chain joins TRBV6-5 and TRBJ1-1; no clear D gene. Germline CDR1 MNHEY, CDR2 SVGAGI. Deletions cut 0 bases from V and 3 bases from J, with 14 bases between. The CDR3 extends over 16 amino acids. The CDR3 DNA sequence: TGTGCCAGCAGTTACTCGTTAGTGGGGAGAGACACTGAAGCTTTCTTT. Its translation is CASSYSLVGRDTEAFF.

The rearrangement links TRBV30 to TRBJ1-1; TRBD1 agrees at 9 bases. There are 12 residues in the CDR3. The V gene's germline CDR1 is GTSNPN and CDR2 SVGIG (reference sequence). Trimming removed 6 bases from V and 12 bases from J; junction bases left unmatched: 11. DNA for the CDR3: TGTGCCTGCCTGACAGGGGGACGGCGGCCTTTCTTT. Protein sequence: CACLTGGRRPFF.

The chain carries TRBV28 and TRBJ2-1, with D perhaps matching TRBD2 (6 bases). The V end was cut by 3 bases, the J end by 5 bases, with 14 bases between. Germline V gene sequence: CDR1 MDHEN, CDR2 SYDVKM. The CDR3 is made up of 15 amino acids. The CDR3 bases are TGTGCCAGCAGTTTCAGGCGGGACCACGACAATGAGCAGTTCTTC. Translated: CASSFRRDHDNEQFF.

This clone was observed a single time. The V and J genes are TRBV4-2 and TRBJ2-7, with TRBD1 identical over 8 bases. This CDR3 has 15 residues. Germline V gene sequence: CDR1 LGHNA, CDR2 YNFKEQ. The trim removed 0 bases at V and 6 bases at J, leaving 7 bases unmatched. CDR3 DNA sequence: TGTGCCAGCAGCCAAGAGACCGGACAGGGCTCCGAGCAGTACTTC. This gives the protein CASSQETGQGSEQYF.

This sequence joins TRBV4-1 and TRBJ2-1, with D perhaps TRBD2 (5 bases). V lost 0 bases to trimming and J lost 4 bases, with 13 bases between them. Germline-derived CDR1 and CDR2 are MGHRA and YSYEKL. The CDR3 loop spans 16 amino acids. As DNA, the CDR3 is TGCGCCAGCAGCCAAGATCTGAGCGGTCCTTACAATGAGCAGTTCTTC. Its translation is CASSQDLSGPYNEQFF.

V usage is TRBV27 and J usage is TRBJ2-3; D unclear. The CDR3 is 13 residues long. Germline-derived CDR1 and CDR2 are MNHEY and SMNVEV (reference sequence). Deletions cut 2 bases from V and 0 bases from J, with 3 bases between. The CDR3 loop reads CASSLLSTDTQYF. CDR3 DNA: TGTGCCAGCAGTTTACTGAGCACAGATACGCAGTATTTT.

This clone was counted between two and nine times. The genes are TRBV6-5 and TRBJ2-7, with D perhaps TRBD2 (5 bases). The CDR3 covers 14 residues. Germline assignment: CDR1 MNHEY and CDR2 SVGAGI. The ends were cut back, 6 bases at V and 0 bases at J, with 12 bases in the middle. The CDR3 DNA is TGTGCCAGCAGGCCCGGACTGAGCTCCTACGAGCAGTACTTC. Translation gives CASRPGLSSYEQYF.

This rearrangement joins TRBV6-5 to TRBJ1-3, with 7 bases identical to TRBD1. The V segment lost 2 bases and the J segment 2 bases; nucleotides outside the gene matches: 3. Germline V CDR1 and CDR2: MNHEY, SVGAGI. The CDR3 has 15 amino acids. Here the CDR3 DNA reads TGTGCCAGCAGTTACGACACAGGGGCTGGAAACACCATATATTTT. Its translation is CASSYDTGAGNTIYF.

The rearrangement uses TRBV11-1 and TRBJ2-1, with D perhaps matching TRBD1 (6 bases). The germline V gene has CDR1 SGHAT and CDR2 FQDESV (reference sequence). This CDR3 is built from 15 residues. Trimming took off 6 bases at V and 4 bases at J, with 16 bases between the two ends. The CDR3 loop reads CASSLTGTLYNEQFF. The CDR3 DNA follows: TGTGCCAGCAGTTTGACTGGGACACTTTACAATGAGCAGTTCTTC.

DNA of the CDR3: TGTGCCACCAGTGATCCAGGGTTTAACTATGGCTACACCTTC. Translating gives CATSDPGFNYGYTF. The chain recombines TRBV24-1 with TRBJ1-2; perhaps TRBD1 as D (5 bases). The CDR3 is 14 amino acids. Per germline, CDR1 KGHDR and CDR2 SFDVKD. Trimming pared 3 bases from V and 1 base from J, leaving 8 bases between.

The chain combines TRBV6-5 with TRBJ1-1; 9 nucleotides line up with TRBD1. The CDR3 is 13 residues long. After removal of 8 bases from V and 1 base from J, the junction contained 2 bases not matched to a gene. CDR1 is MNHEY, CDR2 SVGAGI, per germline. The CDR3 coding sequence is TGTGCCAGCGGACAGGGGAGGAACACTGAAGCTTTCTTT. It translates to CASGQGRNTEAFF.

The chain recombines TRBV7-9 with TRBJ2-3; TRBD1 agrees at 8 bases. The germline CDR1 and CDR2 sequences are SEHNR and FQNEAQ (reference sequence). V gave up 5 bases and J gave up 1 base; unmatched junction bases: 5. This CDR3 is built from 15 residues. CDR3 DNA: TGTGCCAGCAGCCATGGACAGGGCGGCACAGATACGCAGTATTTT. Its protein product is CASSHGQGGTDTQYF.

In this sample, this clone turned up a few times. CDR3 amino acids: CASSLARGRAKVEQYF. The CDR3 region has the DNA TGTGCCAGCAGTTTAGCGCGCGGGAGGGCCAAAGTCGAGCAGTACTTC. This chain connects TRBV28 to TRBJ2-7, with 9 bases identical to TRBD2. CDR1 is MDHEN, CDR2 SYDVKM, per germline. Trimming removed 2 bases from V and 6 bases from J; junction bases left unmatched: 11. The CDR3 totals 16 residues.

The chain uses TRBV7-7 and TRBJ2-1; TRBD2 agrees at 14 bases. The length of the CDR3 is 15 residues. The ends lost 5 bases at V and 8 bases at J; junction bases unmatched: 5. Germline-derived CDR1 and CDR2 are SSHAT and FNYEAQ (reference sequence). The CDR3 sequence: CASSMGLAGVDEQFF. The CDR3 coding sequence is TGTGCCAGCAGCATGGGACTAGCGGGAGTTGATGAGCAGTTCTTC.

The V and J genes are TRBV4-1 and TRBJ1-4; the match to TRBD1 covers 10 bases. Germline loops: CDR1 MGHRA, CDR2 YSYEKL. The CDR3 runs 17 residues. With 4 bases clipped from V and 7 bases from J, the junction kept 12 bases outside the gene matches. The CDR3 DNA reads TGCGCCAGCAGCCTCAAGAGGACAGGGGGTCCCTTTGAAAAACTGTTTTTT. This translates into CASSLKRTGGPFEKLFF.

This sequence joins TRBV7-9 and TRBJ2-2; D perhaps matches TRBD1 (6 bases). Per germline, CDR1 SEHNR and CDR2 FQNEAQ (reference sequence). The CDR3 extends over 14 amino acids. V was trimmed by 2 bases and J by 3 bases, leaving 7 bases between them. The DNA of the CDR3 is TGTGCCAGCAGCTTAAAGGGGGACACCGGGGAGCTGTTTTTT. Encoded protein: CASSLKGDTGELFF.

CDR3 amino acids: CASSPDRTYEQYF. The CDR3 DNA is TGTGCCAGCAGTCCCGACAGGACCTACGAGCAGTACTTC. The J gene is TRBJ2-7, the V gene TRBV28; possible D gene TRBD1, 6 bases. V lost 5 bases and J lost 2, with 10 bases in between. The germline gives CDR1 MDHEN, CDR2 SYDVKM. This CDR3 comprises 13 residues.

The genes are TRBV24-1 and TRBJ1-2; the D gene is possibly TRBD1 (5 bases). Trimming shortened V by 0 bases and J by 6 bases, and 10 bases separated the two germline ends. The CDR3 consists of 14 residues. The germline V gene has CDR1 KGHDR and CDR2 SFDVKD. CDR3 bases: TGTGCCACCAGTGATTTGACACGCAGGGATGGCTACACCTTC. This translates into CATSDLTRRDGYTF.

The chain uses TRBV2 and TRBJ1-2; D unclear. Germline-derived CDR1 and CDR2 are SNHLY and FYNNEI. The CDR3 contains 13 residues. V was shortened by 6 bases and J by 4 bases, with 12 bases between the two germline ends. CDR3 nucleotide sequence: TGTGCCAGCAGCAACAGAGTTTCCTATGGCTACACCTTC. As protein: CASSNRVSYGYTF.

This chain connects TRBV9 to TRBJ1-6, with D possibly TRBD1 on 5 matching bases. This CDR3 region has 16 residues. CDR1 SGDLS and CDR2 YYNGEE come from the germline V gene. V was clipped by 2 bases and J by 0 bases, with 9 bases between them. Here the CDR3 reads CASSVGGGSYNSPLHF. The CDR3 nucleotides read TGTGCCAGCAGCGTTGGGGGGGGCTCCTATAATTCACCCCTCCACTTT.

The chain carries TRBV3-1 (or the pseudogene TRBV3-2) and TRBJ2-1; D perhaps matches TRBD1 (5 bases). This CDR3 is built from 17 residues. V lost 0 bases to trimming and J lost 0 bases, with 12 bases between them. Germline V gene sequence: CDR1 LGHDT, CDR2 YNNKEL (reference sequence). In nucleotides, the CDR3 is TGTGCCAGCAGCCAAGAAAGGGGCCTAAGCTCCTACAATGAGCAGTTCTTC. It codes for CASSQERGLSSYNEQFF.